The clone carrying this TCR beta chain was detected a few times. The data belong to a study of blood T cells in healthy people across ages. Sample-barcoded 5' priming and a J-beta primer mix drove a second PCR of about 7 to 11 cycles. TCRdb passed the 5' RACE reads through MiXCR, listing each CDR3 protein once. The profile covers hundreds of thousands of distinct CDR3 sequences, with approximately 53% appearing a single time and roughly 26% taken by the ten largest. The CDR3 extends over 15 amino acids. The germline gives CDR1 MNHEY, CDR2 SMNVEV (reference sequence). The V end lost 3 bases, the J end lost 1 base, and 12 bases lay between the germline ends.

The TCR comes from a man aged 35-49 years in good health. Sequenced material: blood. The chain is built from TRBV27 and TRBJ1-1; D is unclear. The CDR3 is CASSFDLTGNTEAFF. The CDR3 DNA reads as TGTGCCAGCAGTTTCGACCTGACGGGGAACACTGAAGCTTTCTTT.